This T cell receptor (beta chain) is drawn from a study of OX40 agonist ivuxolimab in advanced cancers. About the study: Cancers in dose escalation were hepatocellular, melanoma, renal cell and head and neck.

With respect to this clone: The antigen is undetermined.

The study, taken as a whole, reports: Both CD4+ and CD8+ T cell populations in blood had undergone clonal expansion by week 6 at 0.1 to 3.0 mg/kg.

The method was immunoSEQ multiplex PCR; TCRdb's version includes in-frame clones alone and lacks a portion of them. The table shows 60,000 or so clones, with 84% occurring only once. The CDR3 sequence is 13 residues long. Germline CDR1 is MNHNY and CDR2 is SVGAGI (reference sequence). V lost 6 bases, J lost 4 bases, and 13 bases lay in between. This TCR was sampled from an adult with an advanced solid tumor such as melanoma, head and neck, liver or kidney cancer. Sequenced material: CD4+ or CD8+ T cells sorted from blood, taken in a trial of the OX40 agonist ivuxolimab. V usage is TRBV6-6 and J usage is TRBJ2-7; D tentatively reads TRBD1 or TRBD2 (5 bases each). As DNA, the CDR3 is TGTGCCAGCAGATCCGGGACCCTTTACGAGCAGTACTTC. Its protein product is CASRSGTLYEQYF.